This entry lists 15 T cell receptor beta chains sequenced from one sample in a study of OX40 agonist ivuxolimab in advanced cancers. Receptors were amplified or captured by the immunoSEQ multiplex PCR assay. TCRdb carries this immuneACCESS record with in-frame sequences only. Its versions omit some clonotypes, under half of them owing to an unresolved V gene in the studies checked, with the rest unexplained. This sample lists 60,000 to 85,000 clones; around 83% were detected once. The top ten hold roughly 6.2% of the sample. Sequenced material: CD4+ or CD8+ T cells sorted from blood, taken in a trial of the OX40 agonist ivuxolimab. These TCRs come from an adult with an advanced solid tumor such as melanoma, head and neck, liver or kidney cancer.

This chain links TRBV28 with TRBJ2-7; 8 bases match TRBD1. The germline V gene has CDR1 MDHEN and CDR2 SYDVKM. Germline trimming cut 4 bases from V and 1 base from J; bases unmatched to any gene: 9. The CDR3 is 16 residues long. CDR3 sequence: CASSSGTGVFSYEQYF. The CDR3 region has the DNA TGTGCCAGCAGTTCAGGGACAGGAGTTTTTTCCTACGAGCAGTACTTC. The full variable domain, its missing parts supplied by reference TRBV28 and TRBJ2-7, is DVKVTQSSRYLVKRTGEKVFLECVQDMDHENMFWYRQDPGLGLRLIYFSYDVKMKEKGDIPEGYSVSREKKERFSLILESASTNQTSMYLCASSSGTGVFSYEQYFGPGTRLTVT.

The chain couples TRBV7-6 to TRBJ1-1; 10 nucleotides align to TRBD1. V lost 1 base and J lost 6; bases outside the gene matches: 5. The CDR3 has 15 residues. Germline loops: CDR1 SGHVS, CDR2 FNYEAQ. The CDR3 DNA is TGTGCCAGCAGCTTAGAGTTCGGGACAGGGGCTGAAGCTTTCTTT. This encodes CASSLEFGTGAEAFF. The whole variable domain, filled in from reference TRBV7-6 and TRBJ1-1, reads GAGVSQSPRYKVTKRGQDVALRCDPISGHVSLYWYRQALGQGPEFLTYFNYEAQQDKSGLPNDRFSAERPEGSISTLTIQRTEQRDSAMYRCASSLEFGTGAEAFFGQGTRLTVV.

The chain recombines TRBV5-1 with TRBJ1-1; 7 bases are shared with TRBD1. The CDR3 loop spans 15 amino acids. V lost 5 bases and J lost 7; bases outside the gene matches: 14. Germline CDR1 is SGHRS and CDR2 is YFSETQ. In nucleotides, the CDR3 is TGCGCCAGCAGAGTAGACAGGGCCGGTTTGCTTGAAGCTTTCTTT. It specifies CASRVDRAGLLEAFF.

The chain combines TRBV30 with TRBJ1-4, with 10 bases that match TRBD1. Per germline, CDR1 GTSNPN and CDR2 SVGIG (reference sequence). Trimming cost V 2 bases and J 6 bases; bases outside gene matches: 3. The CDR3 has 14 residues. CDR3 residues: CAWSSDRGYEKLFF. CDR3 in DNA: TGTGCCTGGAGTTCGGACAGGGGGTATGAAAAACTGTTTTTT.

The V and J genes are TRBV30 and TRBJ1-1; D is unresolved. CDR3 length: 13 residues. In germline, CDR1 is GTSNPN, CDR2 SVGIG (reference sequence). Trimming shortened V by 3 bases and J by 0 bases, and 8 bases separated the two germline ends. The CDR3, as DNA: TGTGCCTGGAGCGGGAGCTTGAACACTGAAGCTTTCTTT. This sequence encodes CAWSGSLNTEAFF. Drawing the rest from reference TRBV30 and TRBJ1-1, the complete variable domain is SQTIHQWPATLVQPVGSPLSLECTVEGTSNPNLYWYRQAAGRGLQLLFYSVGIGQISSEVPQNLSASRPQDRQFILSSKKLLLSDSGFYLCAWSGSLNTEAFFGQGTRLTVV.

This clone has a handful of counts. The CDR3 nucleotides are TGTGCCAGCAGCTCCGGGACAGGGGGCCGCTATGGCTACACCTTC. Translated, it gives CASSSGTGGRYGYTF. The rearrangement uses TRBV5-4 and TRBJ1-2; 12 bases are a match to TRBD1. CDR1 SGHNT and CDR2 YYREEE come from the germline V gene (reference sequence). V was pared by 3 bases and J by 4 bases, with 4 bases of the junction left unmatched. CDR3 length: 15 amino acids.

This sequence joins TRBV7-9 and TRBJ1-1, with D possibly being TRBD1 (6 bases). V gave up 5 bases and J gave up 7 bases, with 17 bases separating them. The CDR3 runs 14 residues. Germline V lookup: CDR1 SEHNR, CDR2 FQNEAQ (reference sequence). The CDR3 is CASSRKGGEGEAFF. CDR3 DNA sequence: TGTGCCAGCAGCCGCAAGGGGGGCGAGGGTGAAGCTTTCTTT.

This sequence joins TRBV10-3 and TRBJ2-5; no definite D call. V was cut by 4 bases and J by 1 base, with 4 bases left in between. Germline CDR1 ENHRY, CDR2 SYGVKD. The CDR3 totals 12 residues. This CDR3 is CAISVTQETQYF. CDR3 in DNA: TGTGCCATCAGTGTCACCCAAGAGACCCAGTACTTC.

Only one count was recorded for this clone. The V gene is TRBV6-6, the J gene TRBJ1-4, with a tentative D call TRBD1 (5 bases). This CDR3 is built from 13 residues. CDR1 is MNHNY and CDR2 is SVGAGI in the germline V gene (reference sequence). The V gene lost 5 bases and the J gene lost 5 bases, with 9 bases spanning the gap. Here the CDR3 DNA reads TGTGCCAGCAGTAGGGACGGCAATGAAAAACTGTTTTTT. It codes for CASSRDGNEKLFF.

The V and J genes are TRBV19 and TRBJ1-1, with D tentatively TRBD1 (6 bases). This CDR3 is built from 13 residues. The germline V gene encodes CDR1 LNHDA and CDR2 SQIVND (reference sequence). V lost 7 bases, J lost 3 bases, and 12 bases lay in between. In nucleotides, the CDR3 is TGTGCCAGTAACACAGGGATGGACACTGAAGCTTTCTTT. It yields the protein CASNTGMDTEAFF.

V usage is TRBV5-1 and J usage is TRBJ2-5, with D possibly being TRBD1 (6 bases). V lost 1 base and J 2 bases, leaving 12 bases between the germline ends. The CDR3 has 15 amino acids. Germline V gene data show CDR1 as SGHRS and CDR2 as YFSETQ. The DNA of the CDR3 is TGCGCCAGCAGCTTGCAGGGGTTCGGACAAGAGACCCAGTACTTC. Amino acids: CASSLQGFGQETQYF.

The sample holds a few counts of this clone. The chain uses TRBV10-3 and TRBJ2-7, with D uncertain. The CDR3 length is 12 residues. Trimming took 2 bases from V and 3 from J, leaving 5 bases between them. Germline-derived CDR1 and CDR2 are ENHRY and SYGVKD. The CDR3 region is CAISEGGYEQYV. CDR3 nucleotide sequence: TGTGCCATCAGTGAGGGCGGCTACGAGCAGTACGTC.

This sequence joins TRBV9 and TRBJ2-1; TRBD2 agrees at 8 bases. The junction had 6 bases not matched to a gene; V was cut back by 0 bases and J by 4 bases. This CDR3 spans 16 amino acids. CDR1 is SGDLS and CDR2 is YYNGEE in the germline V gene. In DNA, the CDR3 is TGTGCCAGCAGCGTAGTAGGGACTAGTGAGTACAATGAGCAGTTCTTC. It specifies CASSVVGTSEYNEQFF.

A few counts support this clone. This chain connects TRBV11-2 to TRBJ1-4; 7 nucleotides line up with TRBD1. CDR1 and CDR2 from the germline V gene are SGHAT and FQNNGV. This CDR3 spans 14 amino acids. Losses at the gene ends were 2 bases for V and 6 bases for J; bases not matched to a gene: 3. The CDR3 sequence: CASSLWDRDEKLFF. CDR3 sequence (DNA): TGTGCCAGCAGCTTATGGGACAGAGATGAAAAACTGTTTTTT. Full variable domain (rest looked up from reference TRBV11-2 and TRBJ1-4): EAGVAQSPRYKIIEKRQSVAFWCNPISGHATLYWYQQILGQGPKLLIQFQNNGVVDDSQLPKDRFSAERLKGVDSTLKIQPAKLEDSAVYLCASSLWDRDEKLFFGSGTQLSVL.

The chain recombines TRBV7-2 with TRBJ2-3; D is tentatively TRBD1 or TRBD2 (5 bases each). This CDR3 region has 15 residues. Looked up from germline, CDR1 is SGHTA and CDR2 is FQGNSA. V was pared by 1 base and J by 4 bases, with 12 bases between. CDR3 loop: CASSLVRGLADTQYF. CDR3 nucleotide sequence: TGTGCCAGCAGCTTAGTCCGGGGCTTGGCAGATACGCAGTATTTT.